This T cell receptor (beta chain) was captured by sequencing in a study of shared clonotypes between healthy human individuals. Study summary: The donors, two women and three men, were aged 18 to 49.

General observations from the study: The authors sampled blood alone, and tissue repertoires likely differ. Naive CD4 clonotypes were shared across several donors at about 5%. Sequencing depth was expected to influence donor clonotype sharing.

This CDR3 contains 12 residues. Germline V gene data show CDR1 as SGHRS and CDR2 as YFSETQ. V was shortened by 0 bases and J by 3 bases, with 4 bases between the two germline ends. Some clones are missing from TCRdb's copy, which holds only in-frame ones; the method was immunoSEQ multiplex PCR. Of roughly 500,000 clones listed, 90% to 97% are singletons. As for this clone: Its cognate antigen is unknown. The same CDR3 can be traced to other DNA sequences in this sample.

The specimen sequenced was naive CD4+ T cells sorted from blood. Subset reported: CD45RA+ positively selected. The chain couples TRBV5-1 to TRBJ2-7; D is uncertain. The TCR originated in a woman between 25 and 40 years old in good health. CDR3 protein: CASSLEGYEQYF. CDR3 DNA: TGCGCCAGCAGCTTGGAGGGCTACGAGCAGTACTTC. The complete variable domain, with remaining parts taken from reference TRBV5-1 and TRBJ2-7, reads KAGVTQTPRYLIKTRGQQVTLSCSPISGHRSVSWYQQTPGQGLQFLFEYFSETQRNKGNFPGRFSGRQFSNSRSEMNVSTLELGDSALYLCASSLEGYEQYFGPGTRLTVT.